This TCR beta chain is from a study of CD4 T cells in relation to SARS-CoV-2 and coronaviruses. Before the COVID-19 pandemic, during about 2010-2018, CD4+ T cells were taken from unexposed donors. Cryopreserved PBMCs were CD4-enriched, then split into naive and memory cells. The study, taken as a whole, reports: In roughly 60% of donors, memory CD4+ clonotypes crossrecognized SARS-CoV-2 and at least one common cold coronavirus spike. No donor gave both pre-pandemic and post-infection samples.

Details on this clone: What it binds is unknown.

Produced via immunoSEQ multiplex PCR; TCRdb's table is partial and in-frame only. The sample shows about 59,000 clones, 75% to 90% of them seen only once. Germline CDR1 SGHAT, CDR2 FQNNGV. Trimming left V 4 bases short and J 6 bases short, with 16 bases between. The CDR3 consists of 15 residues. The sequenced sample was memory CD4+ T cells from PBMCs. The clonotype was recovered from a human donor in good health. The rearrangement joins TRBV11-2 to TRBJ2-1, with D unclear. CDR3: CASSSSVGLVNEQFF. For the CDR3, the DNA is TGTGCCAGCAGCTCAAGCGTTGGGTTAGTCAATGAGCAGTTCTTC.